Listed here are 18 T cell receptor beta chains from one sample, sequenced in a study of cytomegalovirus exposure and HLA in healthy donors. The primer mix had 60 Vbeta and 13 Jbeta primers. The method was immunoSEQ multiplex PCR; TCRdb's version includes in-frame clones alone and lacks a portion of them. The table includes over 150,000 clones, more than 70% detected once. The sequencing input was PBMCs. The receptor set was obtained from a boy between 2 and 10 years old in good health and CMV-seronegative.

The gene calls are TRBV30 and TRBJ2-2; the match to TRBD1 covers 12 bases. This CDR3 is 16 amino acids long. V shed 3 bases, J shed 6 bases, and the junction held 8 bases outside the gene matches. CDR1 is GTSNPN and CDR2 is SVGIG in the germline V gene (reference sequence). CDR3 sequence: CAWRGWDRGLAGELFF. The DNA of the CDR3 is TGTGCCTGGAGGGGATGGGACAGGGGGCTGGCCGGGGAGCTGTTTTTT.

The rearrangement links TRBV6-1 to TRBJ2-1, with 12 bases matching TRBD2. The CDR3 totals 17 residues. The germline V gene encodes CDR1 MNHNS and CDR2 SASEGT. J lost 3 bases, V lost 2 bases, and 5 bases had no gene match. CDR3 in DNA: TGTGCCAGCAGTGAACTAGCGGGAGGGGGGGTCTACAATGAGCAGTTCTTC. As protein: CASSELAGGGVYNEQFF.

CDR3 bases: TGTGCCAGTAGTATAGGTACGGACAATGAGCAGTTCTTC. Its translation is CASSIGTDNEQFF. This rearrangement joins TRBV19 to TRBJ2-1; D unresolved. The CDR3 is 13 residues long. The ends were cut back, 1 base at V and 5 bases at J, with 6 bases in the middle. Per the germline V gene, CDR1 is LNHDA and CDR2 is SQIVND (reference sequence).

This clone occurred once. V gene TRBV27 combines with J gene TRBJ2-1, with 7 nucleotides matching TRBD2. Germline CDR1 and CDR2: MNHEY and SMNVEV (reference sequence). This CDR3 comprises 16 residues. V shed 2 bases, J shed 6 bases, and the junction held 10 bases outside the gene matches. CDR3 sequence (DNA): TGTGCCAGCAGTTTACCCCGTAGACGGGAGGTCAATGAGCAGTTCTTC. Amino acid sequence: CASSLPRRREVNEQFF.

As DNA, the CDR3 is TGTGCCAGCAGTGACAGAAATCAGCCCCAGCATTTT. Its translation is CASSDRNQPQHF. This chain uses TRBV2 with TRBJ1-5; D not resolved. Germline CDR1 is SNHLY and CDR2 is FYNNEI. Between the trimmed V and J ends, which lost 3 bases and 4 bases, there was a span of 4 bases. This CDR3 comprises 12 residues.

The V gene is TRBV5-1, the J gene TRBJ1-5; 7 bases are shared with TRBD1. J lost 4 bases, V lost 4 bases, and 8 bases had no gene match. The V gene's germline CDR1 is SGHRS and CDR2 YFSETQ. The CDR3 is made up of 15 amino acids. CDR3 nucleotides: TGCGCCAGCAGCCTTTGGACAGGTGAGAATCAGCCCCAGCATTTT. This encodes CASSLWTGENQPQHF.

The chain couples TRBV5-1 to TRBJ1-1, with D perhaps TRBD1 (6 bases). In germline, CDR1 is SGHRS, CDR2 YFSETQ. This CDR3 spans 13 amino acids. V lost 6 bases and J 1 base, leaving 10 bases between the germline ends. The CDR3 protein is CASIGTTNTEAFF. The DNA of the CDR3 is TGCGCCAGCATAGGGACAACGAACACTGAAGCTTTCTTT. The full variable domain, with the rest looked up from reference TRBV5-1 and TRBJ1-1, is KAGVTQTPRYLIKTRGQQVTLSCSPISGHRSVSWYQQTPGQGLQFLFEYFSETQRNKGNFPGRFSGRQFSNSRSEMNVSTLELGDSALYLCASIGTTNTEAFFGQGTRLTVV.

The CDR3 sequence: CSVEDPPYNEQFF. CDR3 coding DNA: TGCAGCGTTGAAGATCCCCCTTACAATGAGCAGTTCTTC. This sequence joins TRBV29-1 and TRBJ2-1; no clear D gene. Per the germline V gene, CDR1 is SQVTM and CDR2 is ANQGSEA. The CDR3 covers 13 residues. V dropped 0 bases and J dropped 4 bases, with 7 bases sitting between them.

The rearrangement uses TRBV6-4 and TRBJ2-3, with 8 positions matching TRBD1. CDR3 length equals 14 residues. The J segment lost 2 bases and the V segment lost 4 bases, leaving 2 bases of the junction unmatched. The germline CDR1 and CDR2 sequences are MRHNA and SNTAGT. CDR3 loop: CASSGTGTTDTQYF. CDR3 nucleotide sequence: TGTGCCAGCAGTGGGACAGGGACCACAGATACGCAGTATTTT.

The chain couples TRBV28 to TRBJ1-5; D is unclear. V lost 3 bases and J 0 bases, leaving 9 bases between the germline ends. Looked up from germline, CDR1 is MDHEN and CDR2 is SYDVKM. CDR3 length: 15 amino acids. CDR3 loop: CASSFPGISNQPQHF. CDR3 bases: TGTGCCAGCAGTTTCCCGGGGATTAGCAATCAGCCCCAGCATTTT.

This clone showed up just a few times. The chain recombines TRBV12-5 with TRBJ1-1; D is unresolved. V gave up 1 base and J gave up 4 bases, with 4 bases separating them. This CDR3 comprises 12 residues. Germline CDR1 and CDR2: LGHNT and FRNRAP. CDR3 sequence (DNA): TGTGCTAGTGGTTTGGGGAGCACTGAAGCTTTCTTT. Its translation: CASGLGSTEAFF. Full variable domain (outside the CDR3, taken from reference TRBV12-5 and TRBJ1-1): DARVTQTPRHKVTEMGQEVTMRCQPILGHNTVFWYRQTMMQGLELLAYFRNRAPLDDSGMPKDRFSAEMPDATLATLKIQPSEPRDSAVYFCASGLGSTEAFFGQGTRLTVV.

This clone was observed a handful of times. The V gene is TRBV9, the J gene TRBJ2-3; 10 bases map to TRBD2. The CDR3 consists of 15 residues. The J segment lost 4 bases and the V segment lost 3 bases, leaving 5 bases of the junction unmatched. Germline V gene data show CDR1 as SGDLS and CDR2 as YYNGEE. CDR3 protein: CASSATSGTPDTQYF. As DNA, the CDR3 is TGTGCCAGCAGCGCAACTAGCGGGACTCCAGATACGCAGTATTTT.

The chain uses TRBV29-1 and TRBJ1-2; D gene ambiguous. The germline V and J ends were trimmed by 3 bases and 9 bases, with 11 bases remaining between them. This CDR3 spans 11 amino acids. Looked up from germline, CDR1 is SQVTM and CDR2 is ANQGSEA. The CDR3 bases are TGCAGCGTTGAGAACAGAAAAAGCTACACCTTC. Protein product: CSVENRKSYTF.

The chain links TRBV10-2 to TRBJ2-7; D perhaps matches TRBD1 (5 bases). This CDR3 comprises 13 residues. The V end lost 5 bases, the J end lost 3 bases, and 11 bases lay between the germline ends. CDR1 and CDR2 (germline): WSHSY, SAAADI. As DNA, the CDR3 is TGCGCCAGCAGTAGGGGCGACATCTACGAGCAGTACTTC. Translated: CASSRGDIYEQYF.

The CDR3 region is CASFSRQGMNTEAFF. CDR3 nucleotides: TGTGCCAGTTTTTCCCGACAGGGTATGAACACTGAAGCTTTCTTT. V is TRBV19 and J is TRBJ1-1, with 7 bases identical to TRBD1. CDR1 and CDR2 (germline): LNHDA, SQIVND (reference sequence). The CDR3 covers 15 residues. The V segment lost 8 bases and the J segment 0 bases; nucleotides outside the gene matches: 9. Full variable domain (missing parts from reference TRBV19 and TRBJ1-1): DGGITQSPKYLFRKEGQNVTLSCEQNLNHDAMYWYRQDPGQGLRLIYYSQIVNDFQKGDIAEGYSVSREKKESFPLTVTSAQKNPTAFYLCASFSRQGMNTEAFFGQGTRLTVV.

The genes are TRBV28 and TRBJ2-1, with 11 bases fitting TRBD2. CDR3 size: 17 residues. J lost 9 bases, V lost 5 bases, and 15 bases had no gene match. Germline V lookup: CDR1 MDHEN, CDR2 SYDVKM. CDR3 amino acids: CASSPYSGRAAEGEQFF. The CDR3 DNA reads TGTGCCAGCAGTCCATATAGCGGGAGGGCCGCTGAGGGTGAGCAGTTCTTC.

The chain couples TRBV29-1 to TRBJ2-2, with D possibly TRBD1 on 5 matching bases. Trimming removed 5 bases at V and 8 bases at J, with 15 bases between. This CDR3 is built from 13 residues. Germline V lookup: CDR1 SQVTM, CDR2 ANQGSEA. CDR3 residues: CSVTQGTTGELFF. The CDR3 DNA sequence: TGCAGCGTTACCCAGGGAACTACTGGGGAGCTGTTTTTT.

This chain links TRBV6-6 with TRBJ2-7; D perhaps matches TRBD1 (6 bases). V lost 6 bases to trimming and J lost 0 bases, with 15 bases between them. This CDR3 is 15 amino acids long. Germline assignment: CDR1 MNHNY and CDR2 SVGAGI (reference sequence). The CDR3 sequence: CASSTTGPSSYEQYF. CDR3 nucleotides: TGTGCCAGCAGCACGACAGGTCCGTCCTCCTACGAGCAGTACTTC.